The clone carrying this TCR beta chain was counted a few times. Its specificity is unknown. The source of the sample is a study of identical twins. A universal primer site came from template switching; cDNA carried unique molecular identifiers. TCRdb itself ran the 5' RACE reads through MiXCR, one entry per CDR3 protein. The sample lists hundreds of thousands of distinct CDR3 sequences; roughly 9.7% were seen once. The CDR3 contains 13 residues. The V end lost 5 bases, the J end lost 2 bases, and 11 bases lay between the germline ends. CDR1 is SGDLS and CDR2 is YYNGEE in the germline V gene. Findings and caveats of the study: Abundant cord blood beta clonotypes carried fewer insertions; memory repertoires showed none. For zero-insertion analyses, partial confounding could come from invariant MAIT and iNKT cells. Alpha sequences that were out-of-frame and twin-shared showed an excess of low generation probability.

Another study also made use of these data, one on yellow fever vaccine responses in identical twins.

The chain has TRBV9 and TRBJ2-7; D uncertain. This receptor was obtained from a woman under 30 in good health. Sequencing was performed on CD8+ T cells sorted from blood. Here the CDR3 reads CASSPDLTYEQYF. Written as DNA, the CDR3 is TGTGCCAGCAGTCCGGACCTAACCTACGAGCAGTACTTC. The full variable domain, with the rest looked up from reference TRBV9 and TRBJ2-7, is DSGVTQTPKHLITATGQRVTLRCSPRSGDLSVYWYQQSLDQGLQFLIQYYNGEERAKGNILERFSAQQFPDLHSELNLSSLELGDSALYFCASSPDLTYEQYFGPGTRLTVT.